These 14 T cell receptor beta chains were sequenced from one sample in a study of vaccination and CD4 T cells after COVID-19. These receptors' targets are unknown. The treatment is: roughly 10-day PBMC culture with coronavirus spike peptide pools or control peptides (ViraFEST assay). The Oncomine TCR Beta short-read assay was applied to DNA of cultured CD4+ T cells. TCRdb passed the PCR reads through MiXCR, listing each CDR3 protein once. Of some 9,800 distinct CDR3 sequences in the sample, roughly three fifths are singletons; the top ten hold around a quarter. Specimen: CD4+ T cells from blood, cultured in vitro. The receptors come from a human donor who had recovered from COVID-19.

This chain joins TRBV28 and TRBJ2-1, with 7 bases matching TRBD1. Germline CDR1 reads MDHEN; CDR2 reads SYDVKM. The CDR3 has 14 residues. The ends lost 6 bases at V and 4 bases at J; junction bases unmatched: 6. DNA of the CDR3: TGTGCCAGCAGCCCAAGGGGGCTGTACAATGAGCAGTTCTTC. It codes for CASSPRGLYNEQFF.

CDR3 region: CASSFITGELFF. The CDR3, as DNA: TGTGCCAGCAGTTTCATAACCGGGGAGCTGTTTTTT. The chain couples TRBV27 to TRBJ2-2; D is unclear. The CDR3 is 12 residues long. Germline V gene lookup returns CDR1 MNHEY and CDR2 SMNVEV (reference sequence). Between the trimmed V and J ends, which lost 3 bases and 5 bases, there was a span of 4 bases.

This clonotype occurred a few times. CDR3 protein: CASSRPGETQYF. Written as DNA, the CDR3 is TGTGCCAGCAGTAGGCCAGGAGAGACCCAGTACTTC. J is TRBJ2-5 and V is TRBV6-1; D is unresolved. This CDR3 region has 12 residues. Trimming cost V 5 bases and J 4 bases, with 8 bases left between them. Germline values: CDR1 MNHNS, CDR2 SASEGT.

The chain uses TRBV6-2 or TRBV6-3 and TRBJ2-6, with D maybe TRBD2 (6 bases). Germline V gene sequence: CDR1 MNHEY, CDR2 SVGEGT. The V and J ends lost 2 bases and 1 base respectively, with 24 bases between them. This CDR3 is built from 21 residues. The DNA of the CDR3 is TGTGCCAGCAGTTACCCCGCCCACGCGCCAAGGGGACTTTCTGGGGCCAACGTCCTGACTTTC. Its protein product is CASSYPAHAPRGLSGANVLTF.

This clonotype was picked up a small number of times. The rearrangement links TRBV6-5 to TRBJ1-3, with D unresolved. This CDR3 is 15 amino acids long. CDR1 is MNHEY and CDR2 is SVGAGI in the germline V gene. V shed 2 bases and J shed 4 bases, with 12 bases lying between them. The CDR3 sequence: CASSYRPQPGNTIYF. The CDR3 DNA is TGTGCCAGCAGTTACCGGCCTCAGCCGGGAAACACCATATATTTT.

The CDR3 bases are TGCGCCAGCAGTGCCCGGACCATGAACACTGAAGCTTTCTTT. It yields the protein CASSARTMNTEAFF. This chain joins TRBV5-1 and TRBJ1-1; D remains ambiguous. The CDR3 has 14 residues. Trimming left V 5 bases short and J 0 bases short, with 11 bases between. Looked up from germline, CDR1 is SGHRS and CDR2 is YFSETQ. Combining the CDR3 with reference TRBV5-1 and TRBJ1-1 gives the whole variable domain KAGVTQTPRYLIKTRGQQVTLSCSPISGHRSVSWYQQTPGQGLQFLFEYFSETQRNKGNFPGRFSGRQFSNSRSEMNVSTLELGDSALYLCASSARTMNTEAFFGQGTRLTVV.

DNA for the CDR3: TGTGCCACCAGCAGAGATGGGGCAGATACGCAGTATTTT. It encodes CATSRDGADTQYF. This chain joins TRBV15 and TRBJ2-3; D uncertain. CDR3 size: 13 residues. Germline V gene lookup returns CDR1 LNHNV and CDR2 YYDKDF (reference sequence). V dropped 0 bases and J dropped 4 bases, with 5 bases sitting between them.

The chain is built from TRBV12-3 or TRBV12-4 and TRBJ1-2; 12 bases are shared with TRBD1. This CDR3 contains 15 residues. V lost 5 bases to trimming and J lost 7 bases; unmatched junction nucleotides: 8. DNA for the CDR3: TGTGCCAGCAGTGACCGGGACAGGGGGCAAGTTGGCTACACCTTC. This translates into CASSDRDRGQVGYTF.

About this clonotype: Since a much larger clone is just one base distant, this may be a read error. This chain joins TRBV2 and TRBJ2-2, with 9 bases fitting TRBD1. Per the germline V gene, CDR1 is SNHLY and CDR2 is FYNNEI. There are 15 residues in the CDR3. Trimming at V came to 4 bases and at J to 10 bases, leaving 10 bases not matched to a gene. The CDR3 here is CASSGDRGAGEELFF. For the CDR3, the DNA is TGTGCCAGCAGTGGAGACAGGGGGGCGGGCGAGGAGCTGTTTTTT.

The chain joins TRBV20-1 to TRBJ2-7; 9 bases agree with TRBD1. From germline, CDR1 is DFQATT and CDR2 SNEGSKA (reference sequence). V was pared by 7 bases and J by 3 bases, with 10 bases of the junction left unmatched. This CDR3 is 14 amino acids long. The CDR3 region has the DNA TGCAGTGGCGGAACAGGGGGCCAGGGCTACGAGCAGTACTTC. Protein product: CSGGTGGQGYEQYF.

The CDR3 reads CASSLDSTGELFF. CDR3 sequence (DNA): TGCGCCAGCAGCTTAGACAGTACCGGGGAGCTGTTTTTT. The rearrangement links TRBV5-1 to TRBJ2-2; possible D gene TRBD1, 5 bases. The V gene's germline CDR1 is SGHRS and CDR2 YFSETQ. V gave up 2 bases and J gave up 5 bases, with 7 bases separating them. CDR3 length: 13 amino acids.

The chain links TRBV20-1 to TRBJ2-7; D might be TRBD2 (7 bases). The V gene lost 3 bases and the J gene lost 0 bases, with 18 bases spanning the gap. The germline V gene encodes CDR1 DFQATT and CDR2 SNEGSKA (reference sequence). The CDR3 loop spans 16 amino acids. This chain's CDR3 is CSASVGGTSGSYEQYF. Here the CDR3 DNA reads TGCAGTGCTAGCGTGGGGGGGACAAGCGGCTCCTACGAGCAGTACTTC.

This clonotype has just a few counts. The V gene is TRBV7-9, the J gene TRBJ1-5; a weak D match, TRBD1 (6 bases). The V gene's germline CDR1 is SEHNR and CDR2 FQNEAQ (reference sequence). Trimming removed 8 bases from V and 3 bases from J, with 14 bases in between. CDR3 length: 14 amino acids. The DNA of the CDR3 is TGTGCCAGCTCCCCACAGGGAATCAATCAGCCCCAGCATTTT. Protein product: CASSPQGINQPQHF.

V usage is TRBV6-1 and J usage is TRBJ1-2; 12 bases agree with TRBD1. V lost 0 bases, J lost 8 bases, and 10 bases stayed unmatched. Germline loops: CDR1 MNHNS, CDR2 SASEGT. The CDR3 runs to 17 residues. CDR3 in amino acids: CASSEARGTGGRVGYTF. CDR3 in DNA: TGTGCCAGCAGTGAAGCGCGGGGGACAGGGGGCCGGGTAGGCTACACCTTC.